The 7 T cell receptor beta chains reported below all come from one sample, sequenced in a study of T cell changes during pregnancy in multiple sclerosis. Sequencing was performed with immunoSEQ multiplex PCR; in TCRdb, only in-frame clones are kept and a portion is missing. The profile shows some 110,000 clones, about 90% of them singletons. The sample was peripheral blood, taken in the third trimester of pregnancy. Receptors were obtained from a female donor with multiple sclerosis, enrolled in a pregnancy study.

V is TRBV6-4 and J is TRBJ1-4, with TRBD1 identical over 11 bases. Germline lookup yields CDR1 MRHNA and CDR2 SNTAGT. The J segment lost 7 bases and the V segment lost 4 bases, leaving 2 bases of the junction unmatched. CDR3 length: 14 residues. CDR3 nucleotides: TGTGCCAGCAGTGCCGGGACAGGGGGTGAAAAACTGTTTTTT. Translation gives CASSAGTGGEKLFF.

This clone was found once. The chain carries TRBV6-1 and TRBJ1-5; D is unclear. This CDR3 contains 13 residues. Trimming removed 3 bases at V and 7 bases at J, with 10 bases between. The germline V gene has CDR1 MNHNS and CDR2 SASEGT. This CDR3 reads CASSDTPVQPQHF. In nucleotides, the CDR3 is TGTGCCAGCAGTGATACCCCAGTCCAGCCCCAGCATTTT.

This clone was recorded only once. The chain carries TRBV7-2 and TRBJ1-5; D call uncertain. The CDR3 runs to 15 residues. V lost 5 bases, J lost 5 bases, and 16 bases lay in between. CDR1 is SGHTA, CDR2 FQGNSA, per germline. The CDR3 DNA follows: TGTGCCAGCAGCCAGTTCGGAACGAGGGATCAGCCCCAGCATTTT. This codes for CASSQFGTRDQPQHF.

The chain is built from TRBV10-3 and TRBJ1-1, with a weak D call TRBD1 (5 bases). The V and J ends lost 3 bases and 4 bases respectively, with 9 bases between them. The length of the CDR3 is 13 residues. CDR1 is ENHRY, CDR2 SYGVKD, per germline. CDR3 protein: CAISEGQVTEAFF. The CDR3 region has the DNA TGTGCCATCAGTGAAGGACAAGTCACTGAAGCTTTCTTT.

The chain is built from TRBV7-9 and TRBJ1-3; a possible D gene is TRBD1 (5 bases). V was pared by 0 bases and J by 4 bases, with 10 bases between. The CDR3 contains 15 residues. The germline CDR1 and CDR2 sequences are SEHNR and FQNEAQ (reference sequence). CDR3 residues: CASSLAEGSGNTIYF. The CDR3 DNA sequence: TGTGCCAGCAGCTTAGCGGAGGGGTCCGGAAACACCATATATTTT.

The chain uses TRBV5-1 and TRBJ2-7, with D tentatively TRBD1 (7 bases). CDR3 length: 13 amino acids. The V and J ends lost 1 base and 4 bases respectively, with 9 bases between them. Germline V gene data show CDR1 as SGHRS and CDR2 as YFSETQ. The CDR3 loop reads CASSLSGGYEQYF. The CDR3 nucleotides read TGCGCCAGCAGCTTGTCAGGGGGGTACGAGCAGTACTTC.

The V gene is TRBV27, the J gene TRBJ1-2; D is undetermined. CDR3 length: 14 amino acids. Germline V gives CDR1 MNHEY, CDR2 SMNVEV (reference sequence). V was shortened by 2 bases and J by 4 bases, with 11 bases between the two germline ends. CDR3 sequence (DNA): TGTGCCAGCAGTTTAAATCCGGGTTCCTATGGCTACACCTTC. It encodes CASSLNPGSYGYTF.